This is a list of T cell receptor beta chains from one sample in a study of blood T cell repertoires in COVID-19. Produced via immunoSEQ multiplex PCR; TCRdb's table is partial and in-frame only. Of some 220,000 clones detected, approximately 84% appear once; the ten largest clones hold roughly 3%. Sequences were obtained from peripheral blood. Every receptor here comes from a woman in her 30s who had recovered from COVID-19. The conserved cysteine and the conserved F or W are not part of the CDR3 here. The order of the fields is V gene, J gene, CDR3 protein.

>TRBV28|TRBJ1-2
ASSSGNYGYT
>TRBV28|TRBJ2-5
ASSLRTGVETQY
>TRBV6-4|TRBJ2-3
ASSDAAGGSDTQY
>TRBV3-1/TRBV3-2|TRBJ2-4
ASHGDKNIQY
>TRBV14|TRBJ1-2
ASSQGQAYGYT
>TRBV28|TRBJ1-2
ASRLTEGGYGYT
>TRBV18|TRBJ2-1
ASSPVSYQGRTLSYNEQF
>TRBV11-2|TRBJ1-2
ASSSDRGGGYT
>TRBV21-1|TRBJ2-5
ASSKVLPSEQETQY
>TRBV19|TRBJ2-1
ASSIGSSSYNEQF
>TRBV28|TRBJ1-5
ASSLLSPTGNQPQH
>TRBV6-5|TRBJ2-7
ASSYSLGTYEQY
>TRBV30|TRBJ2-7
AWSRGQGDYEQY
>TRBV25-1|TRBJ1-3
ASSEGRSSGNTIY
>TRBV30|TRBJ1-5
AWSLDSNQPQH
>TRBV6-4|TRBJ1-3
ASSKDSASGNTIY
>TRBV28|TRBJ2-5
ASSFPFPVQGTQY
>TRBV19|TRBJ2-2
ASSIRGGRLLGELF
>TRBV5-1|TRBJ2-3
ASSRRQTDTQY
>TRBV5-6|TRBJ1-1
ASNYYRGRGAF
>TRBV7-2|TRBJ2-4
ASSIPGGRAKNIQY
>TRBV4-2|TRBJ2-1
ASSHIGTEAHGDEQF
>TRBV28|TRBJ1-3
ASRIGGSTSSGNTIY
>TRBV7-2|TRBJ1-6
ASIPLNSPLH
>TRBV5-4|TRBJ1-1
ASSLKTGNTEAF
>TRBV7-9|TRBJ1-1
ASSLISPGNTEAF
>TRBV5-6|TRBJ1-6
ASSHRERSPLH
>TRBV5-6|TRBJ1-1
ASSLSGGAWTEAF
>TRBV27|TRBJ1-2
ASSPSSGGYGYT
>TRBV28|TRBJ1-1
ASSSKGAGSTEAF
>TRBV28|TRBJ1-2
ASSPGTNDNYGYT
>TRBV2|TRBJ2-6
ASSSGDLGANVLT
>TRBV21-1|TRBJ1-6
ASKGELRDSYNSPLH
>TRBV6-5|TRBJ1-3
ASSNRAGNTIY
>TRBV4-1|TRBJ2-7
ASSHKTGGGYEQY
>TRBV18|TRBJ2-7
ASSHRAYEQY
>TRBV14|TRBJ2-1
ASSPVGGSYNEQF
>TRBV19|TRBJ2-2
ASRTTAGELF
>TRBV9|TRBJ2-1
ASSASKLAGGDNEQF
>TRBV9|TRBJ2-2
ASREGSTGELF
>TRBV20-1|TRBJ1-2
SSGGAYGYT
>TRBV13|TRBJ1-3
ASSGTTGVGNTIY
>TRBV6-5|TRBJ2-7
ASSYSLALAYEQY
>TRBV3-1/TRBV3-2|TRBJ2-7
ASSPRAEQEQY
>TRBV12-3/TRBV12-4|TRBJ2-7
ASSLSPSYEQY
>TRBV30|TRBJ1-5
AWTSAGFYQPQH
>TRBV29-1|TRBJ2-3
SVDRQGASTDTQY
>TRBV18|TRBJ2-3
ASSLTTSMGTDTQY
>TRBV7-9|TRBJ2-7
ASSATGYEQY
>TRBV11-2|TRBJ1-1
ASSLARVTEAF
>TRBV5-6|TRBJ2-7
ASSFEAGGVYEQY
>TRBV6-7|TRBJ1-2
ASPVPRDSSFYGYT
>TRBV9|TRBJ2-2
ASSVVYTGELF
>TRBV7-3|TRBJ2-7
ASSFTGSSGEQY
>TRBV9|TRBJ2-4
ASTGQASPGNIQY
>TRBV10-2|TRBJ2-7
ASSAQREYQSEQY
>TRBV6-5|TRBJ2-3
ASSYRTRADTQY
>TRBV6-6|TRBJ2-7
ASSGVGEQY